This T cell receptor (beta chain) was found in a study of blood T cell repertoires in COVID-19. In the study overall: COVID-19 samples collected from the United States, Italy and Spain covered acute and convalescent phases. T cells, B-cell-depleted T cells, or PBMCs provided the cDNA or gDNA that served as material.

Sequenced by immunoSEQ multiplex PCR; TCRdb stores in-frame clones only, minus some. The sample has 30,000 to 35,000 clones, around 86% seen once. V was clipped by 1 base and J by 0 bases, with 7 bases between them. There are 14 residues in the CDR3. Germline loops: CDR1 MNHNS, CDR2 SASEGT. The specimen sequenced was peripheral blood. This sequence was found in a man between 65 and 79 years old with acute or convalescent COVID-19. This chain joins TRBV6-1 and TRBJ2-7; a possible D gene is TRBD2 (5 bases). This CDR3 reads CASSEGRASYEQYF. The CDR3 region has the DNA TGTGCCAGCAGTGAAGGGCGGGCCTCCTACGAGCAGTACTTC.